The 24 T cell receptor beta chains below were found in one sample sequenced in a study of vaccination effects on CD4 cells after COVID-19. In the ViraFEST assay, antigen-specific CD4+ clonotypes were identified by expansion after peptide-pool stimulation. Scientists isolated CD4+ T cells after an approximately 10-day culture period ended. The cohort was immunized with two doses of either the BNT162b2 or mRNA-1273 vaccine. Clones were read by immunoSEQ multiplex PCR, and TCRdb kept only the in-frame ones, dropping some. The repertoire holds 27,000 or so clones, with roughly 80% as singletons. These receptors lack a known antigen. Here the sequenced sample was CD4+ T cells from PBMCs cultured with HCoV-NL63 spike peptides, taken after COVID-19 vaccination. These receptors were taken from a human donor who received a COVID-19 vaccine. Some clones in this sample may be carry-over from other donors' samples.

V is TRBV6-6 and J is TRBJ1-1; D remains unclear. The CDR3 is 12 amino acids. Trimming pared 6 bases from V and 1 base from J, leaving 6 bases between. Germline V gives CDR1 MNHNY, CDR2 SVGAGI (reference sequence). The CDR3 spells CASSLANTEAFF. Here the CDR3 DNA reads TGTGCCAGCAGCTTAGCGAACACTGAAGCTTTCTTT.

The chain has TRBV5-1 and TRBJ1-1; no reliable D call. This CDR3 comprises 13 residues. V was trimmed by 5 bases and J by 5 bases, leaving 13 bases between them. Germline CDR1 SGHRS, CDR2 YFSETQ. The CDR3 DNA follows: TGCGCCAGCAGTCTTCGCTTCGATACTGAAGCTTTCTTT. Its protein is CASSLRFDTEAFF.

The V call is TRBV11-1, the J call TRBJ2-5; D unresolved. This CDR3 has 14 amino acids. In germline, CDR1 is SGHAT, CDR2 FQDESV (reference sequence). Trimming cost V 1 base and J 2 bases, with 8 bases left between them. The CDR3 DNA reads TGTGCCAGCAGCTTAGGGGTCAGTCAAGAGACCCAGTACTTC. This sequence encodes CASSLGVSQETQYF.

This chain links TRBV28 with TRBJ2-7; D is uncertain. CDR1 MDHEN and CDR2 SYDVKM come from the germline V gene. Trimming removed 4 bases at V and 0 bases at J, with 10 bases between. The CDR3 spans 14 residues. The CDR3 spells CASSSPVASYEQYF. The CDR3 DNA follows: TGTGCCAGCAGTTCTCCCGTGGCCTCCTACGAGCAGTACTTC.

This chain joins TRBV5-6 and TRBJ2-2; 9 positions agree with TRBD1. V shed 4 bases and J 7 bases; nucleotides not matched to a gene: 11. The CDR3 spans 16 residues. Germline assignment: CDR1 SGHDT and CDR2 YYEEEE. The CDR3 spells CASSRPGTGLYGELFF. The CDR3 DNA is TGTGCCAGCAGCCGTCCCGGGACAGGGCTTTACGGGGAGCTGTTTTTT.

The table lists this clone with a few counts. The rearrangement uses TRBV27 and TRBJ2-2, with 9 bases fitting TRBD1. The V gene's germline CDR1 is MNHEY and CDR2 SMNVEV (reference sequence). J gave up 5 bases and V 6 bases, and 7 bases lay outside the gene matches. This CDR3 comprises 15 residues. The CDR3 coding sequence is TGTGCCAGCAGATCACAGGGGGCGGGGACCGGGGAGCTGTTTTTT. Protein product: CASRSQGAGTGELFF.

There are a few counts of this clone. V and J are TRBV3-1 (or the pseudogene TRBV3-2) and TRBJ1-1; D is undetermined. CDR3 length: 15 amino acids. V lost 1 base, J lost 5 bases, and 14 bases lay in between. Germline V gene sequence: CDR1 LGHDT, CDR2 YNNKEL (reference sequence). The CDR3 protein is CASSQGGGWKTEAFF. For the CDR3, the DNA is TGTGCCAGCAGCCAAGGTGGAGGGTGGAAGACTGAAGCTTTCTTT.

The CDR3 protein is CASSRTDRGGTEAFF. Here the CDR3 DNA reads TGTGCCAGCAGTCGTACTGACAGGGGAGGGACTGAAGCTTTCTTT. The chain joins TRBV6-4 to TRBJ1-1; 8 bases map to TRBD1. The V gene's germline CDR1 is MRHNA and CDR2 SNTAGT. This CDR3 has 15 residues. V dropped 5 bases and J dropped 5; count of bases not matched to a gene: 10.

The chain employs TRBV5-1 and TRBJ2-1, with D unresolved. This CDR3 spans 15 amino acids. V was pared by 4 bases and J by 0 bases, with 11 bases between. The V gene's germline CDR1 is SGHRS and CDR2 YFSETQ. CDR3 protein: CASSPLSSSYNEQFF. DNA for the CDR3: TGCGCCAGCAGCCCACTATCTAGCTCCTACAATGAGCAGTTCTTC.

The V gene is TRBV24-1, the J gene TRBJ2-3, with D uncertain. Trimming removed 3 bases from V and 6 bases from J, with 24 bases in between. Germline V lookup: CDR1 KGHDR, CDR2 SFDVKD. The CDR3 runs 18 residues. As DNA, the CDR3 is TGTGCCACCAGTGATCAGCCGGGCCGCCGGTTGGGGTCGGATACGCAGTATTTT. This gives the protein CATSDQPGRRLGSDTQYF.

The CDR3 protein is CASSFPPGKGGNTEAFF. The DNA of the CDR3 is TGTGCCAGCAGCTTCCCCCCAGGGAAGGGGGGAAACACTGAAGCTTTCTTT. The V gene is TRBV7-9, the J gene TRBJ1-1, with a possible D match to TRBD1 (6 bases). Per the germline V gene, CDR1 is SEHNR and CDR2 is FQNEAQ (reference sequence). The length of the CDR3 is 17 residues. Trimming removed 3 bases at V and 2 bases at J, with 19 bases between.

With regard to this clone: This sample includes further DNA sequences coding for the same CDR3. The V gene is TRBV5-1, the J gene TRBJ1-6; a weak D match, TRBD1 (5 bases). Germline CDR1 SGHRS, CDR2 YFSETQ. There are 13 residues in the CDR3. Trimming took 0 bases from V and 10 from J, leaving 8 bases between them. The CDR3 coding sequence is TGCGCCAGCAGCTTGGCAGGGCGCTCACCCCTCCACTTT. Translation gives CASSLAGRSPLHF.

CDR3 sequence: CASSLEGQGGKTQYF. DNA of the CDR3: TGTGCCAGCAGCCTCGAAGGACAGGGTGGGAAGACCCAGTACTTC. The rearrangement uses TRBV7-9 and TRBJ2-5; 8 bases match TRBD1. Germline-derived CDR1 and CDR2 are SEHNR and FQNEAQ (reference sequence). Unmatched junction bases numbered 11, after V lost 5 bases and J lost 6 bases. This CDR3 contains 15 residues.

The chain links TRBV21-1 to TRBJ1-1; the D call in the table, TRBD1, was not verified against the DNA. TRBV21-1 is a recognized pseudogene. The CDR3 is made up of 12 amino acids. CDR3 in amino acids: CASSRTGRRAFF. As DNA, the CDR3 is TGTGCCAGCAGCAGGACAGGGCGGCGAGCTTTCTTT.

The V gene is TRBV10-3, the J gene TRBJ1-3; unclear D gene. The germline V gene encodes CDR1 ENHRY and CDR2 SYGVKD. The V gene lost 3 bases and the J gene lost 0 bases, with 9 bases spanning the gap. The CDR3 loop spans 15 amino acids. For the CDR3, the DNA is TGTGCCATCAGTGAATGGGGATCCTCTGGAAACACCATATATTTT. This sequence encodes CAISEWGSSGNTIYF.

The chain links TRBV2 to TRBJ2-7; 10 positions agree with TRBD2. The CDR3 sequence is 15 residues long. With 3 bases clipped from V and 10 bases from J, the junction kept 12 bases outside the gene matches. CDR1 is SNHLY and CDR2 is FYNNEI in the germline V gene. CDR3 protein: CASSDISSGGFRQYV. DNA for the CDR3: TGTGCCAGCAGTGACATCTCTAGCGGGGGCTTCAGACAGTACGTC.

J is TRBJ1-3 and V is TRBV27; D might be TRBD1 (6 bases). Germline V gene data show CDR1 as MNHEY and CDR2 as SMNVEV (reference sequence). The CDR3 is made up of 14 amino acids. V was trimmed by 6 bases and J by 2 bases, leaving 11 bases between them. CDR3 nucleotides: TGTGCCAGCAGACAGGGAGTACCTGGAAACACCATATATTTT. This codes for CASRQGVPGNTIYF.

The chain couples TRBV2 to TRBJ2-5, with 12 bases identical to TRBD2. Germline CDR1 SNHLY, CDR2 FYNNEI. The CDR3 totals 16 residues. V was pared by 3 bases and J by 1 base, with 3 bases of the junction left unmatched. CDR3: CASSEGLAGGQETQYF. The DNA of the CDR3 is TGTGCCAGCAGTGAGGGACTAGCGGGCGGCCAAGAGACCCAGTACTTC.

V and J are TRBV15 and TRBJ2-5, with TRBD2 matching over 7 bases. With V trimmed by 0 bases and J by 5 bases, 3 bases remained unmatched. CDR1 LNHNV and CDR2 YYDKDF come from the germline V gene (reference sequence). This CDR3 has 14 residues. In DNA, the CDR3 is TGTGCCACCAGCAGAGATCGGGGGGTGGAGACCCAGTACTTC. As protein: CATSRDRGVETQYF.

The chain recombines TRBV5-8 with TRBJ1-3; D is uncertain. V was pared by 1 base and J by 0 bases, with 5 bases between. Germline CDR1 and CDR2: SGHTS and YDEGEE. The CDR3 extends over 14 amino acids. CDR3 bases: TGTGCCAGCAGCTTGTTGGGCTCTGGAAACACCATATATTTT. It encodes CASSLLGSGNTIYF.

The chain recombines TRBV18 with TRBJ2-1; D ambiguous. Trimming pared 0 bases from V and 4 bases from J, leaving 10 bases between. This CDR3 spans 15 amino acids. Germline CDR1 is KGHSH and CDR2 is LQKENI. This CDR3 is CASSPPGQRYNEQFF. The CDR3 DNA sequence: TGTGCCAGCTCACCACCTGGTCAGAGGTACAATGAGCAGTTCTTC.

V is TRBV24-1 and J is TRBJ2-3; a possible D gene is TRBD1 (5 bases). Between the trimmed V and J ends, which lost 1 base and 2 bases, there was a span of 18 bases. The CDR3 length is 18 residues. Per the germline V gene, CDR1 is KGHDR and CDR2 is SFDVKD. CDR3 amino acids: CATSDLGRGRGTTDTQYF. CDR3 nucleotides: TGTGCCACCAGTGATTTAGGTAGGGGAAGGGGAACCACAGATACGCAGTATTTT.

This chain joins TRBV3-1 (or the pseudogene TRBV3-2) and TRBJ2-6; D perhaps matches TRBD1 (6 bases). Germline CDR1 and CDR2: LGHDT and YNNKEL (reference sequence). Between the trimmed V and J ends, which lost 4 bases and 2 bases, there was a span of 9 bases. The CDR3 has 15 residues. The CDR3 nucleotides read TGTGCCAGCAGCCGGAAGGGGGCTGGGGCCAACGTCCTGACTTTC. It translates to CASSRKGAGANVLTF.

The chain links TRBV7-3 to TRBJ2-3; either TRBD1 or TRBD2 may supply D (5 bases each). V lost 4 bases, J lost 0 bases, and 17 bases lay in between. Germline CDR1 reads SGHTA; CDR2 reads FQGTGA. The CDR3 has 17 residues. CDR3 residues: CASSSARGVLSTDTQYF. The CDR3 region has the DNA TGTGCCAGCAGCTCCGCGAGAGGGGTTCTTAGCACAGATACGCAGTATTTT.